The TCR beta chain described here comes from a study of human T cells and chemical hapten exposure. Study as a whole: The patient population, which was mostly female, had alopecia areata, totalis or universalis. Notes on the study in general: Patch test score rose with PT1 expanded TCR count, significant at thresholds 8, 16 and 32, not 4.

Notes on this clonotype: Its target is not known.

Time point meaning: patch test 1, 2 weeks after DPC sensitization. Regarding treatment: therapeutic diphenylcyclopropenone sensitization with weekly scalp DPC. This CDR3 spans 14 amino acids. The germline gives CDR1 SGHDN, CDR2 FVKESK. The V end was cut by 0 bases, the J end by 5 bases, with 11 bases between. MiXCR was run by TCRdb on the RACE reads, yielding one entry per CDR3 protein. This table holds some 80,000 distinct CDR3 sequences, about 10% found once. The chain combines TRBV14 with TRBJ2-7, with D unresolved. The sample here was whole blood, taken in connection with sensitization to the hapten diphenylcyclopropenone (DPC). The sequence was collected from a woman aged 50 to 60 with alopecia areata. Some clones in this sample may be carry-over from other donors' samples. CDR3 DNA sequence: TGTGCCAGCAGCCAAGATATTGGGTCTAACGAGCAGTACTTC. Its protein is CASSQDIGSNEQYF.